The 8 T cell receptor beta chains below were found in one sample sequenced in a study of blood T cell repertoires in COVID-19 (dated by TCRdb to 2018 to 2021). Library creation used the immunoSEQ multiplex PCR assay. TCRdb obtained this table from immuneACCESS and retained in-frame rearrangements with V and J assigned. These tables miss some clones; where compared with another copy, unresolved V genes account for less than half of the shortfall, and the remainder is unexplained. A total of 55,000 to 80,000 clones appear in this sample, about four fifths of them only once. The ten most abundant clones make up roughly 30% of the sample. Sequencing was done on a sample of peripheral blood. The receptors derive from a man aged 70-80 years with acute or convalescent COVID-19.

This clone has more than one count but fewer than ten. CDR3 residues: CASSYSGDNGYTF. CDR3 in DNA: TGTGCCAGCAGTTACTCCGGGGATAATGGCTACACCTTC. J is TRBJ1-2 and V is TRBV6-5, with D unresolved. This CDR3 comprises 13 residues. V was trimmed by 0 bases and J by 6 bases, leaving 8 bases between them. Germline values: CDR1 MNHEY, CDR2 SVGAGI.

In DNA form, the CDR3 reads TGTGCCAGCAGTCTTTCTAATGAAAAACTGTTTTTT. Encoded protein: CASSLSNEKLFF. V gene TRBV7-2 combines with J gene TRBJ1-4, with D hard to call. CDR3 length: 12 amino acids. V shed 6 bases and J shed 3 bases, with 5 bases lying between them. Germline values: CDR1 SGHTA, CDR2 FQGNSA.

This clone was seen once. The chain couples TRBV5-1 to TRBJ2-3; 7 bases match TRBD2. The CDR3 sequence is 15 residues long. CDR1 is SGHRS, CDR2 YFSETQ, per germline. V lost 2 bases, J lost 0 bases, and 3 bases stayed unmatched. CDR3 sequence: CASSLLASSTDTQYF. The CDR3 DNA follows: TGCGCCAGCAGCTTACTAGCGAGTAGCACAGATACGCAGTATTTT. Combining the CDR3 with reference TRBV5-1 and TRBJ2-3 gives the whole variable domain KAGVTQTPRYLIKTRGQQVTLSCSPISGHRSVSWYQQTPGQGLQFLFEYFSETQRNKGNFPGRFSGRQFSNSRSEMNVSTLELGDSALYLCASSLLASSTDTQYFGPGTRLTVL.

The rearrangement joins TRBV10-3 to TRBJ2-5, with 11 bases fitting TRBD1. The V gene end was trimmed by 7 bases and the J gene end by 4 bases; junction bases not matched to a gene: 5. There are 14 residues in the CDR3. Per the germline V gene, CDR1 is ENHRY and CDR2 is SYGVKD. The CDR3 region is CAIKEDRGRETQYF. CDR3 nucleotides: TGTGCCATCAAGGAGGACAGGGGGCGAGAGACCCAGTACTTC.

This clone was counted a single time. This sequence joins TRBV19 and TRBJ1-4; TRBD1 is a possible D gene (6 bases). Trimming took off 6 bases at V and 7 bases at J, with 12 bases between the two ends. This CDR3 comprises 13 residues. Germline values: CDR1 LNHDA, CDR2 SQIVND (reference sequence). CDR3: CASRPTGPEKLFF. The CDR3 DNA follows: TGTGCCAGTAGGCCTACAGGGCCTGAAAAACTGTTTTTT. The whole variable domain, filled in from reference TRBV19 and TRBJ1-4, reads DGGITQSPKYLFRKEGQNVTLSCEQNLNHDAMYWYRQDPGQGLRLIYYSQIVNDFQKGDIAEGYSVSREKKESFPLTVTSAQKNPTAFYLCASRPTGPEKLFFGSGTQLSVL.

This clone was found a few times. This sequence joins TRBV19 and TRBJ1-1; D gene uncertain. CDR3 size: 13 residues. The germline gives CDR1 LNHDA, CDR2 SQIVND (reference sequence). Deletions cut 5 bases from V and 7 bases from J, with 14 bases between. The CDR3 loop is CASSLNGEGEAFF. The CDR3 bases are TGTGCCAGTAGTTTGAACGGGGAGGGTGAAGCTTTCTTT. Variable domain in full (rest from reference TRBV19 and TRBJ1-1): DGGITQSPKYLFRKEGQNVTLSCEQNLNHDAMYWYRQDPGQGLRLIYYSQIVNDFQKGDIAEGYSVSREKKESFPLTVTSAQKNPTAFYLCASSLNGEGEAFFGQGTRLTVV.

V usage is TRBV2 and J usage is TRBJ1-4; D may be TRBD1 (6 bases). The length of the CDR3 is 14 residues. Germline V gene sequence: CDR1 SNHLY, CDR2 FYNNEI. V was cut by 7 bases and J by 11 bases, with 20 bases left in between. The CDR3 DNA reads TGTGCCAGCACCCCAAGGGGGGGATCCGAGAAACTGTTTTTT. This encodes CASTPRGGSEKLFF.

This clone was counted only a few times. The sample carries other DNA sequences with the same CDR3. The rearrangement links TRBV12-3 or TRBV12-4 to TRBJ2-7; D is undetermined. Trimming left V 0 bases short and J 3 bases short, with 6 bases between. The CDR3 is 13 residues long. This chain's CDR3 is CASSLAVDYEQYF. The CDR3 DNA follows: TGTGCCAGCAGTTTAGCAGTAGACTACGAGCAGTACTTC.